This TCR beta chain was captured in a study of T cell changes during pregnancy in multiple sclerosis. This table comes from immunoSEQ multiplex PCR, and its TCRdb copy is limited to in-frame clones, with some not included. The repertoire has more than 90,000 clones, around 90% of them found once; the top ten carry 2.5% to 4%. This clone was found once. The starting material was peripheral blood, obtained in the second trimester of pregnancy. The TCR sequence derives from a female donor with multiple sclerosis, enrolled in a pregnancy study.

This CDR3 reads CAWSPGTEAFF. DNA for the CDR3: TGTGCCTGGAGCCCAGGAACTGAAGCTTTCTTT. The chain links TRBV30 to TRBJ1-1, with unresolved D. The CDR3 spans 11 residues. Germline assignment: CDR1 GTSNPN and CDR2 SVGIG (reference sequence). V was clipped by 3 bases and J by 5 bases, with 7 bases between them. Together with reference TRBV30 and TRBJ1-1, the CDR3 gives the full variable domain: SQTIHQWPATLVQPVGSPLSLECTVEGTSNPNLYWYRQAAGRGLQLLFYSVGIGQISSEVPQNLSASRPQDRQFILSSKKLLLSDSGFYLCAWSPGTEAFFGQGTRLTVV.